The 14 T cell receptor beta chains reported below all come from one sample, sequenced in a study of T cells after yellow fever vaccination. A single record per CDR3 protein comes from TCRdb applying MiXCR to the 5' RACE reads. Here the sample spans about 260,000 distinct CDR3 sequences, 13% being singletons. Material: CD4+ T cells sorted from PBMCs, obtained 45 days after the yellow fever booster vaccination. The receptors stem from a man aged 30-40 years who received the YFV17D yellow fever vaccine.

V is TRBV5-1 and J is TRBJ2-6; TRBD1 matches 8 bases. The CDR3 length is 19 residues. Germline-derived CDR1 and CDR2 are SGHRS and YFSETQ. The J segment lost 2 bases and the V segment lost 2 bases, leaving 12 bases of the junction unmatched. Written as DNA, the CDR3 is TGCGCCAGCAGCTTACAGACCCAACCGACAGGGGCTGGGGCCAACGTCCTGACTTTC. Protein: CASSLQTQPTGAGANVLTF.

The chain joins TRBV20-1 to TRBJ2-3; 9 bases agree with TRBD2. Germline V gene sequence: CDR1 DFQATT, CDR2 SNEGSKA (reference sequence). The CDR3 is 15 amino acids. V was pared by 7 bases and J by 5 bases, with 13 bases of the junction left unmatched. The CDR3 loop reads CSGTKREVLVDTQYF. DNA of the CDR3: TGCAGTGGAACCAAGCGGGAGGTGCTTGTAGATACGCAGTATTTT.

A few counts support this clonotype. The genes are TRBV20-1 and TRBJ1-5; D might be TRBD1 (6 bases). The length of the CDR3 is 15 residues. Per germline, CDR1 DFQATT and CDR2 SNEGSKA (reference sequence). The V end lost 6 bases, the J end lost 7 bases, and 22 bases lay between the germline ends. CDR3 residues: CSARIVGGLEQPQHF. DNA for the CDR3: TGCAGTGCCAGGATAGTGGGGGGCTTAGAACAGCCCCAGCATTTT.

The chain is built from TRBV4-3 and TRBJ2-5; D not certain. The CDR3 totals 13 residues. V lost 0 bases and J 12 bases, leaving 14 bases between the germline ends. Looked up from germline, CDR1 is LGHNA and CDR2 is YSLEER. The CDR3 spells CASSQDRKDREYF. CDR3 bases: TGCGCCAGCAGCCAAGATAGGAAAGATAGAGAGTACTTC.

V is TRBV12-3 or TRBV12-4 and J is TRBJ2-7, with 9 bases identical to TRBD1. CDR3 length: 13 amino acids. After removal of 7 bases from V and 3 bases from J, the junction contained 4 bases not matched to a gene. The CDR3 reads CASNTGQGYEQYF. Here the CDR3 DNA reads TGTGCCAGCAATACGGGACAGGGCTACGAGCAGTACTTC.

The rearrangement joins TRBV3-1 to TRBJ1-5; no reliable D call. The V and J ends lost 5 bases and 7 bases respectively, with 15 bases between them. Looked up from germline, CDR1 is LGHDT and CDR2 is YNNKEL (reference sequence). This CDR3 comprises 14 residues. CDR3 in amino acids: CASSGPGLRQPQHF. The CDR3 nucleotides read TGTGCCAGCAGCGGACCGGGTCTTAGACAGCCCCAGCATTTT.

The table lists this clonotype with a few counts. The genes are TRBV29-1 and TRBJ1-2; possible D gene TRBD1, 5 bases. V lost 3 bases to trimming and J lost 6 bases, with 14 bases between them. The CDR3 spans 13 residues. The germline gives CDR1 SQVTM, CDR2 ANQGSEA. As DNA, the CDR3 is TGCAGCGTTGAGGGCCAGGGTGTTCATGGCTACACCTTC. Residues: CSVEGQGVHGYTF. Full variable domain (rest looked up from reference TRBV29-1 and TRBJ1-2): SAVISQKPSRDICQRGTSLTIQCQVDSQVTMMFWYRQQPGQSLTLIATANQGSEATYESGFVIDKFPISRPNLTFSTLTVSNMSPEDSSIYLCSVEGQGVHGYTFGSGTRLTVV.

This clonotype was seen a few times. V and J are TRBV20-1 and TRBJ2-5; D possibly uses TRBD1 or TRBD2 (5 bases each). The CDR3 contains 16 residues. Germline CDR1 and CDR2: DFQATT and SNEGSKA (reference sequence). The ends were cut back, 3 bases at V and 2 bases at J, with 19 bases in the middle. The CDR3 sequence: CSASDFRQGVQETQYF. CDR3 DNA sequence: TGCAGTGCTAGTGATTTTCGGCAGGGAGTTCAAGAGACCCAGTACTTC.

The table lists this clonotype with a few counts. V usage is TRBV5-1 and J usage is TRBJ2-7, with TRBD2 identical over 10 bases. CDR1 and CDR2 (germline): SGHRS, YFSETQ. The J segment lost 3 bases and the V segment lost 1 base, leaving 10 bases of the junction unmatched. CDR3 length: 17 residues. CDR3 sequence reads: CASSLTTHGTSVYEQYF. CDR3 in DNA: TGCGCCAGCAGCTTGACTACCCACGGGACTAGCGTCTACGAGCAGTACTTC.

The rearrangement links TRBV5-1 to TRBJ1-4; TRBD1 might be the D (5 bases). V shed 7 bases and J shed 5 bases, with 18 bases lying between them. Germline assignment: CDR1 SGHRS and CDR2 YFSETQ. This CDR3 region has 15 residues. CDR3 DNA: TGCGCCAGCGCTGGAACCGGGACCCTAAATGAAAAACTGTTTTTT. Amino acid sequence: CASAGTGTLNEKLFF.

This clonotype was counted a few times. The CDR3 DNA reads TGCAGTGCTAGTTGGGGACAGATCAATCAGCCCCAGCATTTT. Encoded protein: CSASWGQINQPQHF. This chain links TRBV20-1 with TRBJ1-5; 7 positions match TRBD1. Trimming at V came to 3 bases and at J to 3 bases, leaving 5 bases not matched to a gene. The CDR3 loop spans 14 amino acids. Looked up from germline, CDR1 is DFQATT and CDR2 is SNEGSKA (reference sequence).

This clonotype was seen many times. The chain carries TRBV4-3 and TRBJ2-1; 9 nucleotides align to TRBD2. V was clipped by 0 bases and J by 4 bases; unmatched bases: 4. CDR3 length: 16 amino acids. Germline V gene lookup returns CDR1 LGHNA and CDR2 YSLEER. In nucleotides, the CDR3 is TGCGCCAGCAGCCAAGAGGAGACTAGCGGATACAATGAGCAGTTCTTC. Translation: CASSQEETSGYNEQFF.

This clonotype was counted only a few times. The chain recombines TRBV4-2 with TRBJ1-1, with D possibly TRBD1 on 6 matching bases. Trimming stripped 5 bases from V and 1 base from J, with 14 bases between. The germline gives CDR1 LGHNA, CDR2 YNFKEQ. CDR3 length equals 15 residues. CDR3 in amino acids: CASSDQQGGNTEAFF. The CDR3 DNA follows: TGTGCCAGCAGCGACCAACAGGGAGGGAACACTGAAGCTTTCTTT.

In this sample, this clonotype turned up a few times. CDR3 sequence: CASSSAVGLSYEQYF. The CDR3 region has the DNA TGTGCCAGCAGCTCAGCCGTGGGGCTAAGCTACGAGCAGTACTTC. This rearrangement joins TRBV7-2 to TRBJ2-7; a weak D match, TRBD1 (5 bases). CDR1 is SGHTA, CDR2 FQGNSA, per germline. This CDR3 spans 15 amino acids. V was trimmed by 4 bases and J by 3 bases, leaving 16 bases between them.